The 24 T cell receptor beta chains presented below share a single source sample, sequenced in a study of identical twins. TCRdb used MiXCR to reprocess the 5' RACE reads, holding one entry per CDR3 protein. This repertoire shows about 250,000 distinct CDR3 sequences, about 8.3% found once; its top ten account for roughly 3%. The same sample was also used in a study of yellow fever vaccine responses in identical twins.

The specimen sequenced was CD8+ T cells sorted from blood. Receptor source: a woman aged 18 to 35 in good health.

This clonotype occurred many times. This chain links TRBV7-9 with TRBJ2-2, with 7 bases aligning to TRBD1. Germline lookup yields CDR1 SEHNR and CDR2 FQNEAQ (reference sequence). Trimming took 4 bases from V and 0 from J; bases not matched to a gene: 5. The CDR3 is 16 amino acids. CDR3 sequence reads: CASSWNRGPNTGELFF. The CDR3 coding sequence is TGTGCCAGCAGCTGGAACAGGGGCCCGAACACCGGGGAGCTGTTTTTT.

The sample holds a few counts of this clonotype. The rearrangement links TRBV9 to TRBJ2-3; 8 nucleotides match TRBD1. CDR1 is SGDLS, CDR2 YYNGEE, per germline. J was trimmed by 2 bases and V by 4 bases; bases with no gene match: 3. CDR3 size: 14 residues. In DNA form, the CDR3 reads TGTGCCAGCAGCCTGACAGGGGACACAGATACGCAGTATTTT. It specifies CASSLTGDTDTQYF.

This clonotype came up many times. The rearrangement uses TRBV29-1 and TRBJ2-4; the D gene could be TRBD1 or TRBD2 (6 bases each). Per germline, CDR1 SQVTM and CDR2 ANQGSEA. The CDR3 contains 14 residues. Trimming took 8 bases from V and 4 from J, leaving 18 bases between them. The CDR3 is CSHIGGGSKNIQYF. CDR3 bases: TGCAGCCACATCGGAGGGGGGTCTAAAAACATTCAGTACTTC.

The gene calls are TRBV4-2 and TRBJ2-7, with D unclear. The germline V and J ends were trimmed by 0 bases and 0 bases, with 6 bases remaining between them. The germline CDR1 and CDR2 sequences are LGHNA and YNFKEQ. CDR3 length equals 14 residues. The CDR3 here is CASSQEGISYEQYF. CDR3 sequence (DNA): TGTGCCAGCAGCCAAGAGGGCATCTCCTACGAGCAGTACTTC.

There are many counts of this clonotype. V is TRBV10-3 and J is TRBJ2-3; 8 bases align to TRBD2. Germline CDR1 ENHRY, CDR2 SYGVKD. V was pared by 8 bases and J by 2 bases, with 12 bases of the junction left unmatched. This CDR3 region has 16 residues. The CDR3 sequence is CAIRRVLAGLTDTQYF. The CDR3 DNA is TGTGCCATCCGCCGGGTCCTAGCGGGTCTCACAGATACGCAGTATTTT.

This rearrangement joins TRBV29-1 to TRBJ2-3; maybe TRBD1 (5 bases). V was shortened by 3 bases and J by 3 bases, with 10 bases between the two germline ends. The CDR3 runs 13 residues. Per germline, CDR1 SQVTM and CDR2 ANQGSEA. The CDR3 reads CSVELGVTDTQYF. CDR3 nucleotide sequence: TGCAGCGTTGAGTTAGGGGTAACAGATACGCAGTATTTT.

V usage is TRBV12-3 or TRBV12-4 and J usage is TRBJ2-7; D uncertain. CDR3 length equals 13 residues. The ends were cut back, 8 bases at V and 4 bases at J, with 15 bases in the middle. The CDR3 nucleotides read TGTGCCAGCGCTTCTGGTGACTTATACGAGCAGTACTTC. Protein sequence: CASASGDLYEQYF.

The chain recombines TRBV19 with TRBJ2-3, with 10 bases identical to TRBD2. This CDR3 region has 15 residues. V lost 4 bases and J lost 1; bases outside the gene matches: 2. Germline loops: CDR1 LNHDA, CDR2 SQIVND (reference sequence). The CDR3, as DNA: TGTGCCAGTAGTAAAGGACTAGCGGGCACAGATACGCAGTATTTT. The encoded protein is CASSKGLAGTDTQYF.

With regard to this clonotype: A clone one base away is much larger, so this may be a read error. The chain recombines TRBV28 with TRBJ2-7; D might be TRBD2 (6 bases). This CDR3 has 12 amino acids. Trimming cost V 1 base and J 6 bases, with 7 bases left between them. CDR1 MDHEN and CDR2 SYDVKM come from the germline V gene. Written as DNA, the CDR3 is TGTGCCAGCAGTTTATACGGGAGCGAGCAGTACTTC. Translation gives CASSLYGSEQYF.

This chain joins TRBV13 and TRBJ2-3, with 10 bases aligning to TRBD2. Germline CDR1 reads PRHDT; CDR2 reads FYEKMQ (reference sequence). The CDR3 is 16 residues long. J was trimmed by 8 bases and V by 5 bases; bases with no gene match: 13. The CDR3 DNA is TGTGCCAGCAGCCATTGGACTAGCGGCGCGGGCGTTACGCAGTATTTT. Amino acids: CASSHWTSGAGVTQYF.

CDR3 DNA: TGTGCCAGCAGTTCGGGGGGTCGGGGCTACACCTTC. Translation: CASSSGGRGYTF. The rearrangement uses TRBV12-3 or TRBV12-4 and TRBJ1-2, with D perhaps matching TRBD1 (5 bases). The CDR3 runs to 12 residues. V was shortened by 4 bases and J by 8 bases, with 11 bases between the two germline ends.

This clonotype has at least ten counts. The V and J genes are TRBV5-1 and TRBJ1-4, with a weak D call TRBD1 (6 bases). This CDR3 is built from 14 residues. Trimming took off 6 bases at V and 7 bases at J, with 16 bases between the two ends. Looked up from germline, CDR1 is SGHRS and CDR2 is YFSETQ. This CDR3 reads CASNYGGLGEKLFF. CDR3 coding DNA: TGCGCCAGCAATTATGGGGGGCTGGGTGAAAAACTGTTTTTT.

The chain combines TRBV14 with TRBJ2-3; 7 nucleotides align to TRBD1. CDR1 and CDR2 (germline): SGHDN, FVKESK. The CDR3 totals 15 residues. V lost 0 bases and J lost 3; bases outside the gene matches: 3. The CDR3 region has the DNA TGTGCCAGCAGCCAAGAGCCAGGGGGTACAGATACGCAGTATTTT. Translation: CASSQEPGGTDTQYF.

The J gene is TRBJ1-1, the V gene TRBV20-1; 11 bases align to TRBD1. Germline V gene lookup returns CDR1 DFQATT and CDR2 SNEGSKA (reference sequence). Trimming took 3 bases from V and 5 from J; bases not matched to a gene: 5. This CDR3 contains 14 residues. Here the CDR3 DNA reads TGCAGTGCTAGTGGGACAGGGGGTCATACTGAAGCTTTCTTT. Protein product: CSASGTGGHTEAFF.

This clonotype was picked up a small number of times. This chain connects TRBV29-1 to TRBJ2-2, with D hard to call. CDR1 is SQVTM, CDR2 ANQGSEA, per germline. V gave up 6 bases and J gave up 0 bases, with 8 bases separating them. There are 13 residues in the CDR3. The CDR3 is CSVPNANTGELFF. The CDR3 region has the DNA TGCAGCGTCCCGAACGCGAACACCGGGGAGCTGTTTTTT.

The CDR3 coding sequence is TGTGCCAGCAGTTACTCGAAACTAGCGGGAGGGAATGAGCAGTTCTTC. Translating it yields CASSYSKLAGGNEQFF. V usage is TRBV6-2 or TRBV6-3 and J usage is TRBJ2-1, with TRBD2 matching over 13 bases. Germline trimming cut 0 bases from V and 7 bases from J; bases unmatched to any gene: 3. The CDR3 is 16 residues long. Germline CDR1 reads MNHEY; CDR2 reads SVGEGT.

The J gene is TRBJ1-1, the V gene TRBV7-9; D gene ambiguous. This CDR3 spans 15 amino acids. Trimming took off 4 bases at V and 12 bases at J, with 24 bases between the two ends. In germline, CDR1 is SEHNR, CDR2 FQNEAQ (reference sequence). CDR3 nucleotide sequence: TGTGCCAGCAGCTCGTCGGTAGGCGGAGGTTTGGAAACTTTCTTT. This encodes CASSSSVGGGLETFF.

V gene TRBV24-1 combines with J gene TRBJ2-3; the D gene is possibly TRBD1 (6 bases). This CDR3 comprises 17 residues. Trimming shortened V by 0 bases and J by 1 base, and 13 bases separated the two germline ends. Germline CDR1 reads KGHDR; CDR2 reads SFDVKD. DNA of the CDR3: TGTGCCACCAGTGATTTGCGGGACACAGATCGCACAGATACGCAGTATTTT. Encoded protein: CATSDLRDTDRTDTQYF.

The chain has TRBV7-8 and TRBJ2-7; D not resolved. CDR1 is SGHVS, CDR2 FQNEAQ, per germline. The CDR3 runs 16 residues. Trimming shortened V by 5 bases and J by 1 base, and 18 bases separated the two germline ends. As DNA, the CDR3 is TGTGCCAGCAGCCCTACGGCGTGGATAATTTCCTACGAGCAGTACTTC. It codes for CASSPTAWIISYEQYF.

This clonotype came up a few times. The chain employs TRBV20-1 and TRBJ2-7; 10 bases line up with TRBD1. In germline, CDR1 is DFQATT, CDR2 SNEGSKA (reference sequence). Trimming removed 8 bases from V and 2 bases from J; junction bases left unmatched: 9. The CDR3 length is 14 residues. CDR3 in amino acids: CSSPGTGDPYEQYF. The CDR3 bases are TGCAGTTCACCGGGGACAGGGGATCCCTACGAGCAGTACTTC.

The rearrangement links TRBV29-1 to TRBJ1-3; D is uncertain. V lost 6 bases and J lost 0, with 15 bases in between. CDR3 length: 15 amino acids. Germline CDR1 is SQVTM and CDR2 is ANQGSEA. The CDR3 region is CSVHTGISSGNTIYF. The DNA of the CDR3 is TGCAGCGTCCACACCGGGATTAGCTCTGGAAACACCATATATTTT. Full variable domain (rest looked up from reference TRBV29-1 and TRBJ1-3): SAVISQKPSRDICQRGTSLTIQCQVDSQVTMMFWYRQQPGQSLTLIATANQGSEATYESGFVIDKFPISRPNLTFSTLTVSNMSPEDSSIYLCSVHTGISSGNTIYFGEGSWLTVV.

V and J are TRBV5-1 and TRBJ2-7; unclear D gene. The CDR3 is 13 residues long. V shed 0 bases and J shed 0 bases, with 4 bases lying between them. Germline CDR1 SGHRS, CDR2 YFSETQ. The CDR3 is CASSLDLSYEQYF. The CDR3 region has the DNA TGCGCCAGCAGCTTGGATCTCTCCTACGAGCAGTACTTC.

The sample holds a few counts of this clonotype. The chain combines TRBV7-6 with TRBJ1-1; 9 bases fit TRBD1. V shed 1 base and J 0 bases; nucleotides not matched to a gene: 6. Germline V lookup: CDR1 SGHVS, CDR2 FNYEAQ. The CDR3 consists of 17 residues. The CDR3 loop is CASSLVGGQGMNTEAFF. The CDR3 bases are TGTGCCAGCAGCTTAGTTGGGGGACAGGGAATGAACACTGAAGCTTTCTTT.

This clonotype was seen only a few times. This chain connects TRBV12-3 or TRBV12-4 to TRBJ2-7; TRBD1 matches 7 bases. The CDR3 runs to 14 residues. Trimming took 3 bases from V and 4 from J; bases not matched to a gene: 6. CDR3 nucleotides: TGTGCCAGCAGTTTGACAGGGATATATTACGAGCAGTACTTC. This gives the protein CASSLTGIYYEQYF.